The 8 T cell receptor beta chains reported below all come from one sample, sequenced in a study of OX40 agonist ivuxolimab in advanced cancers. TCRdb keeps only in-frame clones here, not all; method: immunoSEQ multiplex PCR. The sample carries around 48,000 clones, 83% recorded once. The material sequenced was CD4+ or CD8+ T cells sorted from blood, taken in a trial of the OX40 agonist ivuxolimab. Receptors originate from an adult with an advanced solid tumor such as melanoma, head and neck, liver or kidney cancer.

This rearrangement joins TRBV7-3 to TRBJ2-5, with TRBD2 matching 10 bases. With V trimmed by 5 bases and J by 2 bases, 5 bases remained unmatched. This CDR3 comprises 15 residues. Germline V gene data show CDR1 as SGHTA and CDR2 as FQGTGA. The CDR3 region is CASSPGAGGQETQYF. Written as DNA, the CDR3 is TGTGCCAGCAGCCCAGGAGCGGGGGGGCAAGAGACCCAGTACTTC.

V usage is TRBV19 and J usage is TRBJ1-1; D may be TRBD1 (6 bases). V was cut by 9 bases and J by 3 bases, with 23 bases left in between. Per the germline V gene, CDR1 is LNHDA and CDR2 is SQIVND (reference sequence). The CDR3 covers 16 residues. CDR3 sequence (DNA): TGTGCCAGCCAATCCCCGGACAGACCAAAGCACACTGAAGCTTTCTTT. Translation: CASQSPDRPKHTEAFF.

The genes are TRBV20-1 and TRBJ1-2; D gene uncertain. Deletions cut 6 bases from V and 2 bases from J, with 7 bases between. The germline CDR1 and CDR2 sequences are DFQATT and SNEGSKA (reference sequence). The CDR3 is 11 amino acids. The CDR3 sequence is CSAQSNYGYTF. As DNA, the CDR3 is TGCAGTGCACAGTCCAACTATGGCTACACCTTC.

CDR3 DNA: TGTGCCAGTAGTATAAGTTCTAGCAATCAGCCCCAGCATTTT. Translation gives CASSISSSNQPQHF. V is TRBV19 and J is TRBJ1-5; D call uncertain. The CDR3 sequence is 14 residues long. Germline CDR1 is LNHDA and CDR2 is SQIVND (reference sequence). V was cut by 2 bases and J by 0 bases, with 5 bases left in between.

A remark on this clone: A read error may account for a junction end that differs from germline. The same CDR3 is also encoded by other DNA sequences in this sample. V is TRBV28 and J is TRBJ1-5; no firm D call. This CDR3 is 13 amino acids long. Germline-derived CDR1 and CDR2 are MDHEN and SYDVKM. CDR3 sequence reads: CASSLNSNQPQHF. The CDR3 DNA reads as TGTGCCAGTAGTTTGAATAGCAATCAGCCCCAGCATTTT.

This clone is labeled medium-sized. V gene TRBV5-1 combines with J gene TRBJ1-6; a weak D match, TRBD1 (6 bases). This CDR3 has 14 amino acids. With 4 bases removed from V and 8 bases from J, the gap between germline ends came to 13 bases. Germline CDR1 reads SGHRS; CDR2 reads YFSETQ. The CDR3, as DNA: TGCGCCAGCAGCCCGGACAGAGCCTATTCACCCCTCCACTTT. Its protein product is CASSPDRAYSPLHF.

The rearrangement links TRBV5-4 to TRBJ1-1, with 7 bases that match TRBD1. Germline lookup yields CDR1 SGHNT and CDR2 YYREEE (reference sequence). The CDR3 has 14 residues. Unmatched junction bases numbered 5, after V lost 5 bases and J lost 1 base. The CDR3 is CASSSGQRNTEAFF. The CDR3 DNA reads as TGTGCCAGCAGTTCGGGACAGCGGAACACTGAAGCTTTCTTT.

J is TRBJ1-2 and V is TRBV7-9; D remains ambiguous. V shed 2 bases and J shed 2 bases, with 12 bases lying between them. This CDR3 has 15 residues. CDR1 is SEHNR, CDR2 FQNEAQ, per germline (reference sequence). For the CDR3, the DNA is TGTGCCAGCAGCTTATCAATGGGAGGAAACTATGGCTACACCTTC. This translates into CASSLSMGGNYGYTF. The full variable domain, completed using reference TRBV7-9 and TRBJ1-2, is DTGVSQNPRHKITKRGQNVTFRCDPISEHNRLYWYRQTLGQGPEFLTYFQNEAQLEKSRLLSDRFSAERPKGSFSTLEIQRTEQGDSAMYLCASSLSMGGNYGYTFGSGTRLTVV.